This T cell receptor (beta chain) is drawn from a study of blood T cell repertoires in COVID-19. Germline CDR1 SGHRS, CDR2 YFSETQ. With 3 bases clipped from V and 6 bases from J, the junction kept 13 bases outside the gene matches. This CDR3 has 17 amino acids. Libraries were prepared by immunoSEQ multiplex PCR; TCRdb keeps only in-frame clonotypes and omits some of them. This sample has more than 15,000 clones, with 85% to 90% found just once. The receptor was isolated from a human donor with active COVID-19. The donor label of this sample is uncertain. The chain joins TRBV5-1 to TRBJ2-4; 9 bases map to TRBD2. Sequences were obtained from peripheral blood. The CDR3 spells CASSSTSGSSLGNIQYF. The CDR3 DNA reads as TGCGCCAGCAGCTCAACTAGCGGGTCCTCTTTGGGAAACATTCAGTACTTC.